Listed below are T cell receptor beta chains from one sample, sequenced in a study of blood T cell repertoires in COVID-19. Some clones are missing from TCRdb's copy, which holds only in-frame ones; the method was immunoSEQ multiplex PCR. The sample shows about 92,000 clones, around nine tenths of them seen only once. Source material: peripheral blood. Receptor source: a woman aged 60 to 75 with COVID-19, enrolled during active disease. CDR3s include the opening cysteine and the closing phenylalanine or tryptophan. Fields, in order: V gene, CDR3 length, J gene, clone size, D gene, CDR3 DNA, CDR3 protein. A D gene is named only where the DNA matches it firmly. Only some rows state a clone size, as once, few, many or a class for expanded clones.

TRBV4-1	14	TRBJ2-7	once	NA	TGCGCCAGCAGCCAAGATGTACTAAAACACGAGCAGTACTTC	CASSQDVLKHEQYF
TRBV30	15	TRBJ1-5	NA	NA	TGTGCCTGGAGTCCGAAGACAGGAGCAAGTCAGCCCCAGCATTTT	CAWSPKTGASQPQHF
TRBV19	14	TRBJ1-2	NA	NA	TGTGCCAGTAGTGCCGCTGGAGCTAACTATGGCTACACCTTC	CASSAAGANYGYTF
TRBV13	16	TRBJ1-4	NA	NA	TGTGCCAGCAGCTTAGCGGGCGCGGGCCCTAATGAAAAACTGTTTTTT	CASSLAGAGPNEKLFF
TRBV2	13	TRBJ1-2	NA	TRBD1	TGTGCCAGCAGTACTCCCCGGGACAGCAGGAACACCTTC	CASSTPRDSRNTF
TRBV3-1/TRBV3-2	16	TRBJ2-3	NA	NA	TGTGCCAGCAGCCAAGGTCCAGGCATAAAAACAGATACGCAGTATTTT	CASSQGPGIKTDTQYF
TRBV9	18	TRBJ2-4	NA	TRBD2	TGTGCCAGCAGCGTAGGGCTAGCGGGGCGACGCGCCAAAAACATTCAGTACTTC	CASSVGLAGRRAKNIQYF
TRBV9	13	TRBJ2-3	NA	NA	TGTGCCAGCAGCCTACAGGGACCCGATACGCAGTATTTT	CASSLQGPDTQYF
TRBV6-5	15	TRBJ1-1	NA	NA	TGTGCCAGCAGTTACGGGTCGATTACAGGGAGTGAAGCTTTCTTT	CASSYGSITGSEAFF
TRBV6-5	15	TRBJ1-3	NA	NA	TGTGCCAGCAGTTACTCGGCGGAGGCTGGAAACACCATATATTTT	CASSYSAEAGNTIYF
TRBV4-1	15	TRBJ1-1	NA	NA	TGCGCCAGCAGCCAAGTCCTGAACATGAACACTGAAGCTTTCTTT	CASSQVLNMNTEAFF
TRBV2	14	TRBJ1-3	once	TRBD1	TGTGCCAGCGTCCGACAGGGGCCTGGAAACACCATATATTTT	CASVRQGPGNTIYF
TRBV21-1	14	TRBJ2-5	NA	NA	TGTGCCAGCAGCTCGCGACAGACCAAAGAGACCCAGTACTTC	CASSSRQTKETQYF
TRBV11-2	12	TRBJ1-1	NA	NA	TGTGCCAGCAGCCGTACCGCGCTAGAAGCTTTCTTT	CASSRTALEAFF
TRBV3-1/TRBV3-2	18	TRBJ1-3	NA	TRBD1	TGTGCCAGCAGCCAAGAACCCCCCCTGACAGGGATAGGAAACACCATATATTTT	CASSQEPPLTGIGNTIYF
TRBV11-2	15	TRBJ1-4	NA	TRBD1	TGTGCCAGCAGCTGGGGGACAGGGGAGGATGAAAAACTGTTTTTT	CASSWGTGEDEKLFF
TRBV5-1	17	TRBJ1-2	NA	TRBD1	TGCGCCAGCAGCTTGGTTCCGCAGGGGGCGGTGTGGCAAGGCTACACCTTC	CASSLVPQGAVWQGYTF
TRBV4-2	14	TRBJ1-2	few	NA	TGTGCCAGCAGCCCCTTGGGCGCAAACTATGGCTACACCTTC	CASSPLGANYGYTF
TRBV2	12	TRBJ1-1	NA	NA	TGTGCCAGCAGCCAAACACCGGCGGGAGCTTTCTTT	CASSQTPAGAFF
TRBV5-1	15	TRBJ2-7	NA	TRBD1	TGCGCCAGCAGCTTCGGGACAGCCACGGGGTACGAGCAGTACTTC	CASSFGTATGYEQYF
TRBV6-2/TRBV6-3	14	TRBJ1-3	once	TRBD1	TGTGCCAGCAGCCGGACAGGGGACGGAAACACCATATATTTT	CASSRTGDGNTIYF
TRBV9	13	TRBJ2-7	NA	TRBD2	TGTGCCAGCGGAGCGGGGGGGAAAGGCGAGCAGTACTTC	CASGAGGKGEQYF
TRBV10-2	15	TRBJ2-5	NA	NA	TGCGCCAGCAGTGAGATGCGGGGCAGGAAAGAGACCCAGTACTTC	CASSEMRGRKETQYF